What follows are 21 T cell receptor beta chains derived from one specimen sequenced in a study of shared clonotypes between healthy human individuals. Assay: immunoSEQ multiplex PCR; the TCRdb copy retains only in-frame clones and omits some. The table lists some 1 million clones, about 76% of them singletons. Sequenced: memory CD4+ T cells sorted from blood. Subset reported: CD45RA-negative fraction. These receptors all stem from a man between 18 and 29 years old in good health.

Note on this clone: The sample has other DNA sequences that encode this CDR3 too. This sequence joins TRBV5-4 and TRBJ2-5; 11 nucleotides agree with TRBD1. From germline, CDR1 is SGHNT and CDR2 YYREEE (reference sequence). This CDR3 spans 14 amino acids. The V segment lost 3 bases and the J segment 3 bases; nucleotides outside the gene matches: 1. The CDR3 nucleotides are TGTGCCAGCAGCTCGGGACAGGGGGAAGAGACCCAGTACTTC. Its protein is CASSSGQGEETQYF.

Details on this clone: Other DNA sequences in this sample translate to the same CDR3. The V call is TRBV6-5, the J call TRBJ2-7; maybe TRBD2 (5 bases). The CDR3 covers 13 residues. Trimming shortened V by 6 bases and J by 2 bases, and 11 bases separated the two germline ends. CDR1 and CDR2 (germline): MNHEY, SVGAGI. The CDR3 nucleotides read TGTGCCAGCAGCCTTGGAGGCCCCTACGAGCAGTACTTC. It specifies CASSLGGPYEQYF.

The chain links TRBV11-2 to TRBJ2-7, with D possibly matching TRBD2 (5 bases). This CDR3 spans 16 amino acids. CDR1 is SGHAT and CDR2 is FQNNGV in the germline V gene. V was clipped by 0 bases and J by 1 base, with 13 bases between them. In DNA, the CDR3 is TGTGCCAGCAGCTTAGATCAGATAGCGCTGTCCTACGAGCAGTACTTC. Amino acid sequence: CASSLDQIALSYEQYF.

The V call is TRBV19, the J call TRBJ2-5, with D tentatively TRBD1 (5 bases). This CDR3 is built from 13 residues. Trimming left V 5 bases short and J 4 bases short, with 11 bases between. Germline lookup yields CDR1 LNHDA and CDR2 SQIVND (reference sequence). DNA of the CDR3: TGTGCCAGTAGTGACCAGGGCGCAGAGACCCAGTACTTC. This gives the protein CASSDQGAETQYF. The full variable domain, in which reference TRBV19 and TRBJ2-5 provide the parts outside the CDR3, is DGGITQSPKYLFRKEGQNVTLSCEQNLNHDAMYWYRQDPGQGLRLIYYSQIVNDFQKGDIAEGYSVSREKKESFPLTVTSAQKNPTAFYLCASSDQGAETQYFGPGTRLLVL.

The V gene is TRBV6-5, the J gene TRBJ2-1, with D possibly matching TRBD1 (5 bases). Germline V gives CDR1 MNHEY, CDR2 SVGAGI. The CDR3 contains 14 residues. The ends were cut back, 6 bases at V and 0 bases at J, with 9 bases in the middle. CDR3 nucleotide sequence: TGTGCCAGCAGAAGGGGTTCCTCCTACAATGAGCAGTTCTTC. It translates to CASRRGSSYNEQFF.

The V call is TRBV12-5, the J call TRBJ2-7; D call uncertain. The V gene lost 7 bases and the J gene lost 4 bases, with 11 bases spanning the gap. This CDR3 spans 12 amino acids. Germline CDR1 LGHNT, CDR2 FRNRAP. The CDR3 loop reads CASALDRYEQYF. The CDR3 nucleotides are TGTGCTAGTGCTCTTGACCGGTACGAGCAGTACTTC.

V gene TRBV27 combines with J gene TRBJ1-6, with D unclear. This CDR3 region has 13 residues. Germline V lookup: CDR1 MNHEY, CDR2 SMNVEV (reference sequence). V shed 2 bases and J shed 14 bases, with 13 bases lying between them. This CDR3 reads CASSLGHPGSLHF. The CDR3 bases are TGTGCCAGCAGTTTAGGGCACCCCGGGTCCCTCCACTTT.

V gene TRBV19 combines with J gene TRBJ2-3; D uncertain. This CDR3 is built from 11 residues. Trimming cost V 4 bases and J 7 bases, with 6 bases left between them. Germline CDR1 reads LNHDA; CDR2 reads SQIVND (reference sequence). The CDR3 sequence is CASSNSYTQYF. The CDR3 DNA reads TGTGCCAGTAGTAATTCCTATACGCAGTATTTT.

V and J are TRBV25-1 and TRBJ2-3, with D unresolved. CDR3 size: 13 residues. From germline, CDR1 is MGHDK and CDR2 SYGVNS. Deletions cut 4 bases from V and 4 bases from J, with 9 bases between. CDR3 DNA sequence: TGTGCCAGCAGTGCTTTCATTCCAGATACGCAGTATTTT. Its protein is CASSAFIPDTQYF.

This clone was seen a few times. The genes are TRBV7-2 and TRBJ2-5, with TRBD1 matching 7 bases. The J segment lost 1 base and the V segment lost 2 bases, leaving 10 bases of the junction unmatched. Looked up from germline, CDR1 is SGHTA and CDR2 is FQGNSA. The CDR3 totals 17 residues. For the CDR3, the DNA is TGTGCCAGCAGCTTAACAGCTGCCGGGACAGCCCAAGAGACCCAGTACTTC. Translating gives CASSLTAAGTAQETQYF.

V gene TRBV6-1 combines with J gene TRBJ2-5; TRBD2 matches at 11 bases. J gave up 5 bases and V 7 bases, and 9 bases lay outside the gene matches. CDR3 length: 15 amino acids. Germline CDR1 and CDR2: MNHNS and SASEGT. This CDR3 is CASTNLAGGWETQYF. The CDR3 nucleotides are TGTGCCAGCACCAACCTAGCGGGGGGCTGGGAGACCCAGTACTTC.

The DNA for the CDR3 is TGCGCCAGCAGCTTGGGACTAGCGGGAGGGAACACCGGGGAGCTGTTTTTT. Amino acids: CASSLGLAGGNTGELFF. The gene calls are TRBV5-1 and TRBJ2-2, with 13 bases fitting TRBD2. The trim removed 0 bases at V and 1 base at J, leaving 0 bases unmatched. The CDR3 is 17 amino acids. Germline V gene sequence: CDR1 SGHRS, CDR2 YFSETQ. The full variable domain, with the rest looked up from reference TRBV5-1 and TRBJ2-2, is KAGVTQTPRYLIKTRGQQVTLSCSPISGHRSVSWYQQTPGQGLQFLFEYFSETQRNKGNFPGRFSGRQFSNSRSEMNVSTLELGDSALYLCASSLGLAGGNTGELFFGEGSRLTVL.

The chain is built from TRBV6-5 and TRBJ2-7, with D tentatively TRBD2 (6 bases). The CDR3 totals 15 residues. Germline V CDR1 and CDR2: MNHEY, SVGAGI. The V gene lost 2 bases and the J gene lost 1 base, with 12 bases spanning the gap. The CDR3 DNA is TGTGCCAGCAGTTACGGGGGGTTTGGGTCCTACGAGCAGTACTTC. It specifies CASSYGGFGSYEQYF.

J is TRBJ1-2 and V is TRBV6-5; tentative D call: TRBD1 (5 bases). CDR3 length equals 13 residues. Trimming removed 6 bases from V and 2 bases from J, with 10 bases in between. Germline CDR1 reads MNHEY; CDR2 reads SVGAGI. CDR3 DNA: TGTGCCAGCAGGGTCGGGGGGAACTATGGCTACACCTTC. Its translation is CASRVGGNYGYTF.

The J gene is TRBJ2-3, the V gene TRBV7-2, with 11 bases matching TRBD2. V was clipped by 5 bases and J by 0 bases; unmatched bases: 4. CDR3 length equals 16 residues. Germline values: CDR1 SGHTA, CDR2 FQGNSA. CDR3 nucleotide sequence: TGTGCCAGCAGCCGCCGGACTAGCGGGAGCACAGATACGCAGTATTTT. It is translated as CASSRRTSGSTDTQYF.

The chain is built from TRBV5-1 and TRBJ2-3; no definite D call. Trimming took off 2 bases at V and 0 bases at J, with 7 bases between the two ends. The CDR3 is made up of 14 amino acids. The germline V gene has CDR1 SGHRS and CDR2 YFSETQ. The CDR3 loop reads CASSFATSTDTQYF. In nucleotides, the CDR3 is TGCGCCAGCAGCTTCGCTACTAGCACAGATACGCAGTATTTT.

The chain combines TRBV7-2 with TRBJ1-4, with D perhaps TRBD1 (5 bases). The CDR3 is 14 amino acids. V gave up 6 bases and J gave up 4 bases, with 12 bases separating them. Germline V gene lookup returns CDR1 SGHTA and CDR2 FQGNSA. In DNA form, the CDR3 reads TGTGCCAGCAGGCGGGGGGTCGTTAATGAAAAACTGTTTTTT. This gives the protein CASRRGVVNEKLFF.

J is TRBJ2-1 and V is TRBV7-9, with 9 nucleotides matching TRBD2. The CDR3 extends over 15 amino acids. The V gene's germline CDR1 is SEHNR and CDR2 FQNEAQ (reference sequence). V gave up 3 bases and J gave up 7 bases; unmatched junction bases: 7. The CDR3 loop reads CASSFSAGGVNEQFF. CDR3 bases: TGTGCCAGCAGCTTCTCAGCGGGGGGTGTTAATGAGCAGTTCTTC.

V and J are TRBV6-1 and TRBJ1-1; tentative D call: TRBD1 (6 bases). Trimming removed 0 bases at V and 4 bases at J, with 12 bases between. Per germline, CDR1 MNHNS and CDR2 SASEGT. The CDR3 length is 15 residues. CDR3 nucleotide sequence: TGTGCCAGCAGTGAAGCCCAGGGGCGAGTCACTGAAGCTTTCTTT. Its translation is CASSEAQGRVTEAFF.

V and J are TRBV5-6 and TRBJ2-7; perhaps D is TRBD1 or TRBD2 (5 bases each). The V gene lost 4 bases and the J gene lost 3 bases, with 17 bases spanning the gap. CDR3 length: 15 residues. The germline CDR1 and CDR2 sequences are SGHDT and YYEEEE. CDR3 protein: CASSTPRDPIYEQYF. CDR3 sequence (DNA): TGTGCCAGCAGCACCCCCCGGGACCCTATCTACGAGCAGTACTTC.

This clone was recorded at least ten times. CDR3 amino acids: CASKDRPSSPLHF. For the CDR3, the DNA is TGTGCCAGCAAGGACAGGCCTAGTTCACCCCTCCACTTT. The chain carries TRBV5-4 and TRBJ1-6; 7 bases are a match to TRBD1. Looked up from germline, CDR1 is SGHNT and CDR2 is YYREEE (reference sequence). The V segment lost 6 bases and the J segment 9 bases; nucleotides outside the gene matches: 6. The CDR3 totals 13 residues.